This T cell receptor beta chain was captured in a study of CD8 T cells in ankylosing spondylitis. Overall study results and limits: Blood of patients with ankylosing spondylitis appeared to be characterized by a TCR beta motif of about eight highly homologous variants.

The CDR3 extends over 14 amino acids. V shed 5 bases and J 2 bases; nucleotides not matched to a gene: 2. Germline V gene lookup returns CDR1 MDHEN and CDR2 SYDVKM. At least ten counts were recorded for this clonotype. Antigen: not known. TCRdb called the 5' RACE reads again in MiXCR, with one record for every CDR3 protein. The top ten clones hold nearly 7% of a sample with about 500,000 distinct CDR3 sequences, roughly 13% of them seen once. Sequencing used blood, either unsorted or a sorted T cell fraction (not recorded which). The V and J genes are TRBV28 and TRBJ1-5, with 8 bases aligning to TRBD1. This clonotype originated in a male donor with ankylosing spondylitis. This CDR3 reads CASSEQGGNQPQHF. CDR3 in DNA: TGTGCCAGCAGTGAACAGGGGGGCAATCAGCCCCAGCATTTT.